The sequence of this T cell receptor beta chain was determined in a study of post-analysis software for immune sequencing data. Study outcomes and limitations: The study found TRBV5-6, TRBV5-1 and TRBV20-1 among five or six TRBV segments more frequent in patients than controls.

Germline-derived CDR1 and CDR2 are LGHDT and YNNKEL (reference sequence). The V and J ends lost 2 bases and 11 bases respectively, with 15 bases between them. The CDR3 consists of 13 residues. Researchers reported that TCR beta cDNA libraries carried unique molecular identifiers. TCRdb re-analysed the PCR reads in MiXCR, keeping a single row per CDR3 protein. The table records some 500,000 distinct CDR3 sequences, nearly 45% of them present only once. On this clonotype itself: Its antigen remains unknown.

Input material: blood. The chain employs TRBV3-1 and TRBJ1-1, with D possibly matching TRBD1 (6 bases). This TCR was recovered from a girl aged 10 to 17 with multiple sclerosis. CDR3 in DNA: TGTGCCAGCAGCCAAAGGAGGGGGGCTGGGGCTTTCTTT. This gives the protein CASSQRRGAGAFF.